The next 19 T cell receptor beta chains were all read from a single sample in a study of T cells after posttransplantation cyclophosphamide. The repertoire was sequenced with immunoSEQ multiplex PCR; TCRdb's copy has only in-frame clones and lacks some. The profile covers 42,000 or so clones, none occurring a single time. The specimen was PBMCs. The receptors were sampled from a woman in her forties or fifties in good health and a related stem cell transplant donor.

This clone has ten or more counts. The V and J genes are TRBV7-9 and TRBJ1-2, with 7 bases matching TRBD1. V lost 5 bases, J lost 10 bases, and 4 bases stayed unmatched. CDR3 length: 11 residues. The germline V gene has CDR1 SEHNR and CDR2 FQNEAQ (reference sequence). The CDR3 sequence is CASSMTGFYTF. The CDR3 region has the DNA TGTGCCAGCAGCATGACAGGGTTCTACACCTTC.

This clone was recorded at least ten times. The rearrangement joins TRBV5-1 to TRBJ1-6; tentative D call: TRBD1 (6 bases). The germline CDR1 and CDR2 sequences are SGHRS and YFSETQ. With 1 base removed from V and 8 bases from J, the gap between germline ends came to 13 bases. CDR3 size: 15 residues. In nucleotides, the CDR3 is TGCGCCAGCAGCTTGTCAGGGGCCACTTATTCACCCCTCCACTTT. Residues: CASSLSGATYSPLHF.

The table lists this clone with many counts. The rearrangement links TRBV28 to TRBJ2-7, with a weak D call TRBD2 (5 bases). This CDR3 contains 12 residues. Trimming pared 7 bases from V and 3 bases from J, leaving 10 bases between. Per germline, CDR1 MDHEN and CDR2 SYDVKM. CDR3: CASIGNNYEQYF. The CDR3 DNA follows: TGTGCCAGCATCGGGAACAACTACGAGCAGTACTTC.

The table lists this clone with many counts. The rearrangement joins TRBV7-3 to TRBJ2-2; no definite D call. The ends were cut back, 5 bases at V and 7 bases at J, with 8 bases in the middle. CDR3 length: 12 residues. Germline values: CDR1 SGHTA, CDR2 FQGTGA. CDR3 sequence reads: CASSRYNGELFF. The DNA for the CDR3 is TGTGCCAGCAGCCGGTATAACGGGGAGCTGTTTTTT.

This clone was counted between two and nine times. With a much larger clone just one base away, this may be a read error. Because the CDR3's place on the DNA is in doubt, the DNA is left out and the CDR3 is given as listed by TCRdb. Here the CDR3 reads CAIRGQVSYGCTF. This sequence joins TRBV10-3 and TRBJ1-2; TRBD1, the table's D call, was not compared with the DNA. Looked up from germline, CDR1 is ENHRY and CDR2 is SYGVKD. The CDR3 is 13 amino acids in total, end residues counted.

This clone was picked up many times. This chain uses TRBV9 with TRBJ1-2, with unresolved D. Germline V gene sequence: CDR1 SGDLS, CDR2 YYNGEE. Trimming removed 0 bases at V and 6 bases at J, with 18 bases between. The CDR3 has 16 amino acids. The CDR3 region has the DNA TGTGCCAGCAGCGTAGAGGCCCAGGCCCGTCGGCATGGCTACACCTTC. Protein sequence: CASSVEAQARRHGYTF.

Ten or more counts support this clone. The chain recombines TRBV7-9 with TRBJ1-1; TRBD1 matches 8 bases. Germline V gene data show CDR1 as SEHNR and CDR2 as FQNEAQ (reference sequence). The CDR3 runs to 11 residues. V shed 2 bases and J 12 bases; nucleotides not matched to a gene: 2. DNA for the CDR3: TGTGCCAGCAGCTTACAGGGGGCGACTTTCTTT. It translates to CASSLQGATFF. Combining the CDR3 with reference TRBV7-9 and TRBJ1-1 gives the whole variable domain DTGVSQNPRHKITKRGQNVTFRCDPISEHNRLYWYRQTLGQGPEFLTYFQNEAQLEKSRLLSDRFSAERPKGSFSTLEIQRTEQGDSAMYLCASSLQGATFFGQGTRLTVV.

Worth noting for this clone: Within the sample, other DNA sequences also encode this same CDR3. J is TRBJ1-6 and V is TRBV5-1; perhaps TRBD1 as D (6 bases). This CDR3 region has 17 residues. V was shortened by 3 bases and J by 9 bases, with 22 bases between the two germline ends. Germline CDR1 SGHRS, CDR2 YFSETQ. CDR3 region: CASSSRGGHEPGSPLHF. The CDR3 coding sequence is TGCGCCAGCAGCTCTCGGGGGGGCCACGAACCCGGTTCACCCCTCCACTTT.

This clone was detected many times. The chain couples TRBV4-1 to TRBJ2-6, with 8 bases lining up with TRBD1. The V gene's germline CDR1 is MGHRA and CDR2 YSYEKL. This CDR3 spans 18 amino acids. V shed 4 bases, J shed 0 bases, and the junction held 8 bases outside the gene matches. The CDR3 here is CASSPRQGKASGANVLTF. The CDR3 coding sequence is TGCGCCAGCAGCCCCAGACAGGGGAAGGCCTCTGGGGCCAACGTCCTGACTTTC.

This clone appeared many times. The genes are TRBV5-1 and TRBJ2-1; D perhaps matches TRBD1 (6 bases). Trimming stripped 2 bases from V and 10 bases from J, with 13 bases between. CDR1 and CDR2 (germline): SGHRS, YFSETQ. The CDR3 has 13 amino acids. CDR3 region: CASSFEPGHEQFF. Written as DNA, the CDR3 is TGCGCCAGCAGCTTCGAGCCGGGACACGAGCAGTTCTTC.

The sample holds many counts of this clone. This chain connects TRBV6-6 to TRBJ1-6; 9 bases map to TRBD1. CDR3 length: 15 amino acids. Germline V gene data show CDR1 as MNHNY and CDR2 as SVGAGI (reference sequence). Unmatched junction bases numbered 9, after V lost 7 bases and J lost 8 bases. CDR3 DNA: TGTGCCAGCACCCGCCAGGACAGGGGCGATTCACCCCTCCACTTT. This codes for CASTRQDRGDSPLHF.

The sample holds many counts of this clone. V gene TRBV4-1 combines with J gene TRBJ2-3; TRBD1 matches at 7 bases. The CDR3 runs to 16 residues. The V and J ends lost 3 bases and 6 bases, in that order; junction bases with no gene match: 12. CDR1 is MGHRA and CDR2 is YSYEKL in the germline V gene. In DNA, the CDR3 is TGCGCCAGCAGCCAGGCCTGGTCGACAGGGACGGATACGCAGTATTTT. Its translation is CASSQAWSTGTDTQYF.

This clone has a handful of counts. The CDR3 reads CASSLGRSNQPQHF. The CDR3 DNA is TGTGCCAGCAGTTTGGGGCGCAGCAATCAGCCCCAGCATTTT. The genes are TRBV27 and TRBJ1-5, with D tentatively TRBD1 (5 bases). This CDR3 has 14 residues. Germline-derived CDR1 and CDR2 are MNHEY and SMNVEV (reference sequence). V gave up 3 bases and J gave up 1 base, with 7 bases separating them.

The V and J genes are TRBV10-2 and TRBJ2-1; 9 bases fit TRBD2. Germline CDR1 is WSHSY and CDR2 is SAAADI. The length of the CDR3 is 21 residues. The V segment lost 0 bases and the J segment 4 bases; nucleotides outside the gene matches: 19. CDR3 nucleotides: TGCGCCAGCAGTGAGTCGGTTTTCGGATTGCTTTATAGCGGGGGTTACAATGAGCAGTTCTTC. As protein: CASSESVFGLLYSGGYNEQFF.

This clone was observed at least ten times. This chain links TRBV7-3 with TRBJ1-1; D possibly corresponds to TRBD1 (5 bases). The CDR3 extends over 17 amino acids. The germline V and J ends were trimmed by 0 bases and 5 bases, with 19 bases remaining between them. The V gene's germline CDR1 is SGHTA and CDR2 FQGTGA. CDR3 loop: CASSLTGKGRGRTEAFF. The CDR3, as DNA: TGTGCCAGCAGCTTAACGGGGAAAGGAAGGGGTAGGACTGAAGCTTTCTTT. The full variable domain, its missing parts supplied by reference TRBV7-3 and TRBJ1-1, is GAGVSQTPSNKVTEKGKYVELRCDPISGHTALYWYRQSLGQGPEFLIYFQGTGAADDSGLPNDRFFAVRPEGSVSTLKIQRTERGDSAVYLCASSLTGKGRGRTEAFFGQGTRLTVV.

Many counts were recorded for this clone. V gene TRBV27 combines with J gene TRBJ2-3, with 9 bases aligning to TRBD2. The CDR3 covers 17 residues. The trim removed 3 bases at V and 0 bases at J, leaving 7 bases unmatched. Germline V gives CDR1 MNHEY, CDR2 SMNVEV (reference sequence). CDR3 in DNA: TGTGCCAGCAGTTTTCGCGGGGGGGCTACGAGCACAGATACGCAGTATTTT. Amino acid sequence: CASSFRGGATSTDTQYF.

This clone has ten or more counts. The J gene is TRBJ1-2, the V gene TRBV4-1; D gene uncertain. CDR1 and CDR2 (germline): MGHRA, YSYEKL. The CDR3 totals 18 residues. V was pared by 4 bases and J by 3 bases, with 24 bases between. CDR3 protein: CASSRREVEVRRDYGYTF. DNA of the CDR3: TGCGCCAGCAGCCGACGAGAGGTAGAAGTCAGACGGGACTATGGCTACACCTTC.

This chain links TRBV28 with TRBJ2-2; 10 bases are shared with TRBD1. The trim removed 5 bases at V and 4 bases at J, leaving 7 bases unmatched. The germline V gene has CDR1 MDHEN and CDR2 SYDVKM. CDR3 length equals 16 residues. The CDR3 loop is CASSLWTGGGTGELFF. CDR3 coding DNA: TGTGCCAGCAGTCTCTGGACAGGGGGTGGCACCGGGGAGCTGTTTTTT.

The sample holds many counts of this clone. This sequence joins TRBV6-5 and TRBJ1-3; D remains ambiguous. Trimming cost V 5 bases and J 2 bases, with 10 bases left between them. The CDR3 is 14 amino acids. Germline V lookup: CDR1 MNHEY, CDR2 SVGAGI. The CDR3 DNA reads TGTGCCAGCAGTAGAGACATAACTGGAAACACCATATATTTT. It encodes CASSRDITGNTIYF.